This TCR beta chain was identified during a study of regulatory T cells in long-lasting Graves disease (dated by TCRdb to the early 2020s). At the level of the whole study: Antithyroid drugs had been taken for less than 3 months by newly diagnosed Graves' disease patients. Persistent Graves' disease patients were compared with newly diagnosed Graves' disease patients by peripheral blood TCR sequencing and RNA sequencing. The study was conducted in China and was registered as a clinical trial. TCR sequencing covered some 13 persistent and 20 newly diagnosed Graves' disease patients, around 35 samples in total.

The CDR3 runs 11 amino acids, cysteine and phenylalanine included. The read is trimmed to its CDR3 DNA, 33 bases read in frame from base 1. Trimming removed 6 bases from V and 9 bases from J, leaving 12 bases between the germline ends. CDR1 and CDR2 are drawn from the germline V gene (reference sequence): DFQATT, SNEGSKA. The time point tag for this specimen amounts to: newly diagnosed GD, antithyroid drugs for less than 3 months. For both TCR sequencing and RNA sequencing, RNA was extracted from PBMCs using TRIzol. Graves' disease was diagnosed according to American Thyroid Association guidelines. Patients were recruited from an endocrinology department in Xi'an, China. Each patient gave 9 to 10 milliliters of peripheral blood, collected in an EDTA anticoagulant tube. Ficoll Paque Plus density gradient separation was used to isolate PBMCs, and no further T cell sorting was performed. An Agilent 2100 Bioanalyzer and agarose gel were used to check RNA quality, and a NanoDrop 2000 was used to measure RNA concentration.

The receptor library was made with multiplex PCR. These reads were obtained on an Illumina HiSeq 4000. TCR beta libraries were built with iRepertoire HTBI primers and Arm-PCR amplification of CDR3 regions. Gel purification was performed on PCR products prior to sequencing. On the authors' methods: Gene usage analysis of CDR3 amino acid clonotypes used the roughly 62 TRBV and about 14 TRBJ segments found across samples. COPE and FqMerger were used to merge the filtered high-quality paired reads into contigs. Contigs were aligned with BLAST to IMGT TRBV, TRBD and TRBJ reference genes, and CDR3 was defined per IMGT. Any clonotype with a frequency above 0.1% was classified as a highly expanded clone. Repertoire diversity was measured by Shannon entropy, and V-J evenness by the Gini coefficient. Public clonotypes were defined as clonotypes shared by more than one individual. TCRdb reprocessed the public reads (quality trimming at Q25 with fastp, clone calling with MiXCR) and kept in-frame beta chains. Here each entry gathers all rows of one CDR3 protein and keeps the most common genes and DNA. V and J calls and clone size were set by TCRdb, not the authors. In all, the sample holds about 220,000 distinct CDR3 sequences, and around 19% of those were seen once. Roughly 10% of the sample rests with the top ten.

The research as a whole found: Peripheral blood alone was examined, since thyroid tissue, which constituted the primary lesion, could not be accessed. Only the TCR beta chain was sequenced and analyzed. Patients with persistent disease shared more public clonotypes (around 2,700) than newly diagnosed patients did (nearly 1,000). TRBV28, TRBJ1-2 and TRBJ2-5 were preferentially used in persistent disease, while TRBV20-1 and TRBJ2-1 were favored in newly diagnosed disease. Compared with newly diagnosed patients, persistent Graves' disease patients had lower TCR Shannon entropy and fewer highly expanded clones, which suggests clonal expansion. As a limitation, the authors acknowledged that the small sample size may reduce accuracy.

To note about this clonotype: Its antigen remains unidentified. Per-base qualities were not stored, and no clone one base away is much larger.

This same sample was also part of a study on T cells in Graves' hyperthyroidism and ophthalmopathy. From the second report: Stable Graves' hyperthyroidism was defined as no progression to ophthalmopathy during 18 months of follow-up. Hyperthyroidism patients were newly diagnosed, had a disease duration of under 2 months, and were aged 18 to 65 years. Exclusion was applied to patients with uncontrolled infections, other autoimmune diseases, pregnancy or lactation. Diagnoses were established on the basis of clinical symptoms, serum thyroxine and TRAb, thyroid ultrasound, and orbital computed tomography. A first-round RT-PCR of the TCR CDR3 used the HTBI primer set with the Qiagen OneStep RT-PCR kit. Most expanded thyroid clonotypes (frequency above 0.001) were also detected in blood, suggesting blood repertoires may reflect thyroid immune responses. Ophthalmopathy was separated from stable hyperthyroidism by a 13 V-J signature model, with over 85% sensitivity and about 81% specificity obtained in cross-validation and 80%/75% obtained in testing. In validation, the model predicted progression to ophthalmopathy a median of approximately 6.3 months before onset, with roughly 71% sensitivity and around 76% specificity. TCR V-J signatures able to tell the groups apart were searched for in a discovery cohort of 100 patients, of whom roughly 42 had Graves' ophthalmopathy and about 60 had stable Graves' hyperthyroidism. Prospective prediction of ophthalmopathy was tested in an independent validation cohort consisting of some 19 hyperthyroidism patients and 15 to 17 patients who later progressed to ophthalmopathy. The 100 discovery patients were randomly split 7:3 into training and test sets. Thyroid tissue and blood T-cell repertoires from six Graves' hyperthyroidism patients were also compared in the study. After sampling, hyperthyroidism patients received methimazole starting at 30 mg daily, and ophthalmopathy patients received high-dose intravenous methylprednisolone. A second multiplex PCR round built the libraries, followed by size selection and purification. Libraries were sequenced paired-end with 100 bp reads on an Illumina HiSeq2000. SOAPnuke was used to process the raw data, removing reads that contained adapters or uncalled bases, had a mean Phred below 15, or lacked an exact match to the constant primer or identifier. COPE v1.2.5 was used to merge the high-quality paired reads, and each unique nucleotide sequence was defined as a clonotype. MiTCR v1.1 was used to align clonotypes to the IMGT TRBV, TRBD and TRBJ reference segments. The analysis included only V-J combinations with a frequency above 0.0001, which together covered around 99% of the repertoires. The TCS score was defined as F50 (clonal expansion) divided by E x V (chaos), with BLOSUM62-based TCRdist calculated between CDR3 peptides within each V-J. Welch's t-statistics and random forest reduced fewer than 600 V-J features to roughly 13, which were used in a naive Bayes classifier (R e1071). Sample size was not statistically predetermined, and investigators were not blinded to group allocation. TCR Vbeta CDR3 sequencing of 135 peripheral blood samples (under 45 ophthalmopathy, 75 or so hyperthyroidism and approximately 17 progressor patients) is reported in the paper.

The clonotype was recovered from a woman aged 25-40 years with Graves disease. Donor details come from another sample of the same person, matched by shared clones. The receptor chain draws on TRBV20-1 and TRBJ2-1, with the D gene too uncertain to name. Material: peripheral blood mononuclear cells (PBMCs), obtained at new diagnosis, from a patient treated with antithyroid drugs. In nucleotides, the sequence is TGCAGTGCAAACCTGGACCTTGAGCAGTTCTTC. Its translation reads: CSANLDLEQFF.